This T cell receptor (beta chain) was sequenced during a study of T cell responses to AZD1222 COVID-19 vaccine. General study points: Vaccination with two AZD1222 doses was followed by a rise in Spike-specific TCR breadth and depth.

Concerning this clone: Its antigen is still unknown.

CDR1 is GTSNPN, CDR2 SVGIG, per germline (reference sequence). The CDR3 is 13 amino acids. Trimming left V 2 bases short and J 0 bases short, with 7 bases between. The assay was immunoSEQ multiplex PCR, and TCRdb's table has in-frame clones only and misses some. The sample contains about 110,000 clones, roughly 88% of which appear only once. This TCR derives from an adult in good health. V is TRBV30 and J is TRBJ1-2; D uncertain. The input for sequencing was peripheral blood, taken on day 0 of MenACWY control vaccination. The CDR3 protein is CAWSPASNYGYTF. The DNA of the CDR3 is TGTGCCTGGAGTCCAGCCTCTAACTATGGCTACACCTTC.